Listed here are 27 T cell receptor beta chains from one sample, sequenced in a study of cytomegalovirus exposure and HLA in healthy donors. In the PCR, 60 Vbeta and 13 Jbeta primers were used. The data were produced by immunoSEQ multiplex PCR, yet TCRdb's version contains in-frame clones alone and is incomplete. Altogether 200,000 to 250,000 clones are present, around 75% being singletons, with the ten largest covering roughly 2%. Sequenced input: PBMCs. These receptors were taken from a young woman in good health and CMV-seronegative.

This clone was observed a handful of times. CDR3 sequence reads: CASSQDLQGSFNEQFF. CDR3 bases: TGCGCCAGCAGCCAAGATTTACAGGGGAGTTTCAATGAGCAGTTCTTC. V gene TRBV4-1 combines with J gene TRBJ2-1; TRBD1 aligns across 7 bases. The CDR3 has 16 amino acids. V lost 0 bases to trimming and J lost 6 bases; unmatched junction nucleotides: 8. Germline CDR1 MGHRA, CDR2 YSYEKL.

V gene TRBV7-6 combines with J gene TRBJ2-2; TRBD2 matches 7 bases. Germline CDR1 is SGHVS and CDR2 is FNYEAQ. There are 16 residues in the CDR3. The J segment lost 0 bases and the V segment lost 5 bases, leaving 6 bases of the junction unmatched. The CDR3 region is CASSRPRGANTGELFF. The CDR3 nucleotides read TGTGCCAGCAGCCGTCCCCGGGGGGCGAACACCGGGGAGCTGTTTTTT.

The genes are TRBV5-1 and TRBJ2-5; TRBD1 might be the D (5 bases). The germline gives CDR1 SGHRS, CDR2 YFSETQ. The V end lost 1 base, the J end lost 5 bases, and 9 bases lay between the germline ends. The length of the CDR3 is 13 residues. The DNA of the CDR3 is TGCGCCAGCAGCTTGCAGGGAAAGGAGACCCAGTACTTC. Its protein product is CASSLQGKETQYF.

Only a few counts were recorded for this clone. The chain carries TRBV21-1 and TRBJ2-7; the table calls TRBD1, which could not be checked here. TRBV21-1 is listed as a pseudogene. This CDR3 has 13 residues. Here the CDR3 reads CASRDRVKYEQYF. The CDR3 nucleotides are TGTGCCAGCCGGGACAGGGTAAAGTACGAGCAGTACTTC.

This clone appeared a single time. This chain uses TRBV30 with TRBJ2-5; 13 nucleotides agree with TRBD2. The CDR3 is 11 residues long. Germline CDR1 and CDR2: GTSNPN and SVGIG (reference sequence). This CDR3 reads CATSGGETQYF. CDR3 sequence (DNA): TGTGCGACTAGCGGGGGGGAGACCCAGTACTTC.

The chain has TRBV6-1 and TRBJ1-4; 8 bases agree with TRBD1. The germline V gene encodes CDR1 MNHNS and CDR2 SASEGT. This CDR3 has 12 amino acids. The ends lost 3 bases at V and 9 bases at J; junction bases unmatched: 0. The CDR3 coding sequence is TGTGCCAGCAGTGACAGGGGGCAAAAACTGTTTTTT. It is translated as CASSDRGQKLFF.

This clone has at least ten counts. The rearrangement links TRBV7-2 to TRBJ1-1; the D gene is possibly TRBD1 (5 bases). The V and J ends lost 3 bases and 10 bases respectively, with 15 bases between them. The CDR3 totals 13 residues. The germline V gene encodes CDR1 SGHTA and CDR2 FQGNSA. The CDR3 protein is CASSFLGGDRAFF. DNA for the CDR3: TGTGCCAGCAGCTTCCTAGGAGGGGATAGAGCTTTCTTT.

The chain couples TRBV11-1 to TRBJ1-1; 7 bases are shared with TRBD1. Trimming took 5 bases from V and 5 from J; bases not matched to a gene: 17. The germline gives CDR1 SGHAT, CDR2 FQDESV (reference sequence). This CDR3 region has 17 residues. CDR3 protein: CASSPSLIQGMRTEAFF. DNA of the CDR3: TGTGCCAGCAGCCCTTCCCTTATACAGGGGATGAGAACTGAAGCTTTCTTT.

V and J are TRBV19 and TRBJ1-5, with a tentative D call TRBD1 (5 bases). The germline V gene has CDR1 LNHDA and CDR2 SQIVND (reference sequence). V dropped 4 bases and J dropped 2 bases, with 15 bases sitting between them. The CDR3 has 16 amino acids. The CDR3 DNA reads TGTGCCAGTAGTACAGCGCAGGGCCGCGGCAATCAGCCCCAGCATTTT. Protein: CASSTAQGRGNQPQHF.

This chain joins TRBV5-5 and TRBJ1-1, with 11 positions matching TRBD1. The CDR3 length is 15 residues. Germline V gives CDR1 SGHKS, CDR2 YYEKEE (reference sequence). V lost 4 bases to trimming and J lost 5 bases; unmatched junction nucleotides: 7. CDR3 bases: TGTGCCAGCAGCCCGGACAGGGGGCCGTCAACTGAAGCTTTCTTT. Protein product: CASSPDRGPSTEAFF.

This clone was seen only once. The V and J genes are TRBV2 and TRBJ1-2; 9 bases are a match to TRBD1. Looked up from germline, CDR1 is SNHLY and CDR2 is FYNNEI. This CDR3 comprises 14 residues. V lost 3 bases, J lost 10 bases, and 9 bases stayed unmatched. CDR3 amino acids: CASSDLGQGVFYTF. CDR3 sequence (DNA): TGTGCCAGCAGTGACTTGGGACAGGGTGTCTTCTACACCTTC.

The chain recombines TRBV15 with TRBJ2-5; D ambiguous. CDR3 length equals 11 residues. Trimming shortened V by 8 bases and J by 9 bases, and 13 bases separated the two germline ends. Per the germline V gene, CDR1 is LNHNV and CDR2 is YYDKDF (reference sequence). CDR3 residues: CATGQDEAQYF. Here the CDR3 DNA reads TGTGCCACCGGTCAAGACGAGGCCCAGTACTTC.

The rearrangement links TRBV6-6 to TRBJ2-1, with TRBD2 matching over 8 bases. The CDR3 extends over 12 amino acids. V dropped 7 bases and J dropped 9; count of bases not matched to a gene: 5. Germline CDR1 and CDR2: MNHNY and SVGAGI (reference sequence). For the CDR3, the DNA is TGTGCCAGCAAGCAGCGGGAGACTGAGCAGTTCTTC. As protein: CASKQRETEQFF.

The chain is built from TRBV30 and TRBJ1-2; no clear D gene. Germline-derived CDR1 and CDR2 are GTSNPN and SVGIG (reference sequence). Trimming took 3 bases from V and 6 from J, leaving 14 bases between them. This CDR3 has 13 amino acids. Here the CDR3 DNA reads TGTGCCTGGAGCGGGGTCACAATAGATGGCTACACCTTC. Protein product: CAWSGVTIDGYTF.

The gene calls are TRBV4-2 and TRBJ2-2, with 11 nucleotides matching TRBD2. The germline V gene has CDR1 LGHNA and CDR2 YNFKEQ. After removal of 5 bases from V and 4 bases from J, the junction contained 6 bases not matched to a gene. This CDR3 has 16 residues. In DNA, the CDR3 is TGTGCCAGCAGCTTGGAGACTAGCGGGACCACCGGGGAGCTGTTTTTT. This translates into CASSLETSGTTGELFF.

The chain has TRBV7-2 and TRBJ1-4; a possible D gene is TRBD1 (6 bases). This CDR3 is 16 amino acids long. V gave up 5 bases and J gave up 5 bases, with 18 bases separating them. Germline assignment: CDR1 SGHTA and CDR2 FQGNSA. The CDR3 sequence is CASSATGTIVNEKLFF. CDR3 coding DNA: TGTGCCAGCAGCGCAACAGGGACCATCGTAAATGAAAAACTGTTTTTT.

The rearrangement links TRBV5-1 to TRBJ2-3; 10 bases are a match to TRBD2. Germline loops: CDR1 SGHRS, CDR2 YFSETQ. V gave up 3 bases and J gave up 3 bases; unmatched junction bases: 13. There are 18 residues in the CDR3. CDR3 amino acids: CASSYWASGGRLTDTQYF. CDR3 bases: TGCGCCAGCAGCTACTGGGCTAGCGGGGGCCGGCTAACAGATACGCAGTATTTT.

This sequence joins TRBV25-1 and TRBJ1-4; 11 nucleotides line up with TRBD1. The V gene end was trimmed by 6 bases and the J gene end by 0 bases; junction bases not matched to a gene: 3. Germline V gene sequence: CDR1 MGHDK, CDR2 SYGVNS. The CDR3 extends over 16 amino acids. CDR3 residues: CASRPGQGATNEKLFF. In nucleotides, the CDR3 is TGTGCCAGCAGGCCGGGACAGGGGGCAACTAATGAAAAACTGTTTTTT. The entire variable domain, with the rest obtained from reference TRBV25-1 and TRBJ1-4, is as follows: EADIYQTPRYLVIGTGKKITLECSQTMGHDKMYWYQQDPGMELHLIHYSYGVNSTEKGDLSSESTVSRIRTEHFPLTLESARPSHTSQYLCASRPGQGATNEKLFFGSGTQLSVL.

The J gene is TRBJ1-5, the V gene TRBV18; D might be TRBD1 (5 bases). The CDR3 is 16 residues long. CDR1 and CDR2 from the germline V gene are KGHSH and LQKENI. Between the trimmed V and J ends, which lost 3 bases and 2 bases, there was a span of 14 bases. The DNA for the CDR3 is TGTGCCAGCTCACCGGCCGGGGGGATCGGCAATCAGCCCCAGCATTTT. Its translation: CASSPAGGIGNQPQHF.

This clone was counted only a few times. The J gene is TRBJ1-1, the V gene TRBV5-3; D call uncertain. TRBV5-3 is identified as an open reading frame with a role that is uncertain. The length of the CDR3 is 14 residues. Trimming took off 0 bases at V and 4 bases at J, with 10 bases between the two ends. The CDR3 sequence is CARSLGGWGTEAFF. As DNA, the CDR3 is TGTGCCAGAAGCTTGGGCGGGTGGGGCACTGAAGCTTTCTTT.

CDR3 residues: CASSIQATNEKLFF. The CDR3 DNA reads as TGTGCCAGTAGTATACAGGCAACTAATGAAAAACTGTTTTTT. The rearrangement joins TRBV19 to TRBJ1-4; no reliable D call. CDR1 LNHDA and CDR2 SQIVND come from the germline V gene (reference sequence). The CDR3 covers 14 residues. The V end was cut by 2 bases, the J end by 0 bases, with 4 bases between.

This clone was found once. This sequence joins TRBV7-3 and TRBJ2-1; 7 bases are shared with TRBD2. Unmatched junction bases numbered 10, after V lost 7 bases and J lost 7 bases. Germline V gives CDR1 SGHTA, CDR2 FQGTGA. This CDR3 spans 14 amino acids. The CDR3 DNA is TGTGCCAGCAAAAATATAGCGGGCTCGAATGAGCAGTTCTTC. It yields the protein CASKNIAGSNEQFF.

The chain couples TRBV6-5 to TRBJ1-1; 7 positions match TRBD1. Trimming took 6 bases from V and 8 from J; bases not matched to a gene: 9. Germline V lookup: CDR1 MNHEY, CDR2 SVGAGI. The CDR3 runs to 13 residues. CDR3: CASSLTRQGEAFF. The DNA for the CDR3 is TGTGCCAGCAGCTTAACCCGACAGGGAGAAGCTTTCTTT.

This clone was picked up a small number of times. This sequence joins TRBV6-9 and TRBJ1-2, with no clear D. Germline values: CDR1 MNHGY, CDR2 SVAAGI. V lost 3 bases and J 0 bases, leaving 5 bases between the germline ends. The length of the CDR3 is 13 residues. The CDR3 DNA is TGTGCCAGCAGTTACGAGGCTAACTATGGCTACACCTTC. This gives the protein CASSYEANYGYTF.

The chain couples TRBV4-2 to TRBJ1-2; 9 bases line up with TRBD1. The length of the CDR3 is 16 residues. V gave up 0 bases and J gave up 5 bases; unmatched junction bases: 7. Per the germline V gene, CDR1 is LGHNA and CDR2 is YNFKEQ. In nucleotides, the CDR3 is TGTGCCAGCAGCCAAGAGGGAACCGGGACAGGGTATGGCTACACCTTC. Encoded protein: CASSQEGTGTGYGYTF.

The CDR3 spells CASSSGTGVGYTF. CDR3 in DNA: TGTGCCAGCAGTTCCGGGACAGGGGTTGGCTACACCTTC. This chain uses TRBV6-5 with TRBJ1-2, with TRBD1 matching 10 bases. The CDR3 is made up of 13 amino acids. With V trimmed by 4 bases and J by 7 bases, 3 bases remained unmatched. Germline V gene lookup returns CDR1 MNHEY and CDR2 SVGAGI.

J is TRBJ2-5 and V is TRBV6-6; D is ambiguous. Trimming took 5 bases from V and 2 from J, leaving 6 bases between them. Germline V gene data show CDR1 as MNHNY and CDR2 as SVGAGI (reference sequence). The CDR3 extends over 12 amino acids. In DNA form, the CDR3 reads TGTGCCAGCAGTCCCCCTCAAGAGACCCAGTACTTC. It yields the protein CASSPPQETQYF.